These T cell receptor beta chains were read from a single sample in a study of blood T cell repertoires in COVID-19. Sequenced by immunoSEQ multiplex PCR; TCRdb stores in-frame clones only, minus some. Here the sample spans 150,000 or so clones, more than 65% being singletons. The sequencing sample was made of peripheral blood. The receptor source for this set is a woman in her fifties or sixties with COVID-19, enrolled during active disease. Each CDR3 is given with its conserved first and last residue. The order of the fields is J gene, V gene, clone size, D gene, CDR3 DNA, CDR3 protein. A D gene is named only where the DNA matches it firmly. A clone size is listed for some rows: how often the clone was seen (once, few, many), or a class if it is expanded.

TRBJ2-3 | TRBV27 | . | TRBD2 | TGTGCCAGCAGTTTAGGCCCCCGAGGGGCTAGCGGGAGATACACAGATACGCAGTATTTT | CASSLGPRGASGRYTDTQYF
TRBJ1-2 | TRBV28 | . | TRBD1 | TGTGCCAGCAGTTTCCCCTCCGTTGACAGGGGGCCTACTAACTATGGCTACACCTTC | CASSFPSVDRGPTNYGYTF
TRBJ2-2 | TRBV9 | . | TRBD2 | TGTGCCAGCAGCGTGGTAGCGGGAGAGGTAACCGGGGAGCTGTTTTTT | CASSVVAGEVTGELFF
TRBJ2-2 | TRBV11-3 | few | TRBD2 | TGTGCCAGCAGCTCCCCGACTAGCGGGGCGACCGGGGAGCTGTTTTTT | CASSSPTSGATGELFF
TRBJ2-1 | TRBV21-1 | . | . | TGTGCCAGCAGCAAAGCCGACTCGACAGATAACGACAATGAGCAGTTCTTC | CASSKADSTDNDNEQFF
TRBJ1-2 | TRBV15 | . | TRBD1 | TGTGCCACCAGCGGCGACAGGGGCCCTTGGGGCTACACCTTC | CATSGDRGPWGYTF
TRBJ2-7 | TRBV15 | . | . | TGTGCCACCAGCCCTAAAGAAGGGGTAATCTACGAGCAGTACTTC | CATSPKEGVIYEQYF
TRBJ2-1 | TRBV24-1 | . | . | TGTGCCACCAGTGATTTAAGAAGCGGAGACTACAATGAGCAGTTCTTC | CATSDLRSGDYNEQFF
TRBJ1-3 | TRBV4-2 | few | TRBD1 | TGTGCCAGCAGCCAAGATCGTGGCAGGGGGGCTGGAAACACCATATATTTT | CASSQDRGRGAGNTIYF
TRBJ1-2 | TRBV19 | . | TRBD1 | TGTGCCAGTAGTATTCAAACAGGGGGCGAATCCTATGGCTACACCTTC | CASSIQTGGESYGYTF
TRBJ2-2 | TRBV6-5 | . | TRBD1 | TGTGCCAGCAGAGGGACAGGGGGCGGTAACGGGGAGCTGTTTTTT | CASRGTGGGNGELFF
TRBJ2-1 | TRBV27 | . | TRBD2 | TGTGCCAGCAGTTTGAGTAGCGGGAGGCCGGGGAATGAGCAGTTCTTC | CASSLSSGRPGNEQFF
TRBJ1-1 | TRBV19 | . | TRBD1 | TGTGCCAGTGCCGGGACAGTGAACACTGAAGCTTTCTTT | CASAGTVNTEAFF
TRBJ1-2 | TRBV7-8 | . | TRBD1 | TGTGCCAGCAGCTTAGAGGACAGGGATTTTAACTATGGCTACACCTTC | CASSLEDRDFNYGYTF
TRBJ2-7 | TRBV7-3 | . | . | TGTGCCAGCAGCTTATACCCCAGCTCCTACGAGCAGTACTTC | CASSLYPSSYEQYF
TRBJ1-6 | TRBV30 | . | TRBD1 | TGTGCCTGGAGTCCCCGGGACAGGGGAAATTCACCCCTCCACTTT | CAWSPRDRGNSPLHF
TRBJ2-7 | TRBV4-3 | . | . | TGCGCCAGCAGTTTTGGCAATTCCTACGAGCAGTACTTC | CASSFGNSYEQYF
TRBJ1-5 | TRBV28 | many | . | TGTGCCAGCAGTTTTGTCACTGATAGCAATCAGCCCCAGCATTTT | CASSFVTDSNQPQHF
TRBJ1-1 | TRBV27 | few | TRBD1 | TGTGCCAGCAGCTCAGGGGGCACTGAAGCTTTCTTT | CASSSGGTEAFF
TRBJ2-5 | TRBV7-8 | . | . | TGTGCCAGCAGTCCAGAGGGACTCCTGTACCAAGAGACCCAGTACTTC | CASSPEGLLYQETQYF
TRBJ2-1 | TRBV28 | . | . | TGTGCCAGCAGTTCGGACAGCTCCTACAATGAGCAGTTCTTC | CASSSDSSYNEQFF
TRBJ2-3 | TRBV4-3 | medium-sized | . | TGCGCCAGCAGCCAAGATTGGAGGGCGGGAGATACGCAGTATTTT | CASSQDWRAGDTQYF
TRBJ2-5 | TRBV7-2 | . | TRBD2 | TGTGCCAGCAGCTTAAGAGGACTAGCGGGACGAGAGACCCAGTACTTC | CASSLRGLAGRETQYF
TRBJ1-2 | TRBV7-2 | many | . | TGTGCCAGCAGCTTATCGCGATCGGCTAACTATGGCTACACCTTC | CASSLSRSANYGYTF
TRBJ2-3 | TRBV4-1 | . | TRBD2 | TGCGCCAGCAGCCAAGATTTAGGCGGGGGTACACAAGATACGCAGTATTTT | CASSQDLGGGTQDTQYF
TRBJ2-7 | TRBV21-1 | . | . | TGTGCCAGCCCAGTTACAGGGGCCCTTTCGCGGAGGCAGTACGAGCAGTACTTC | CASPVTGALSRRQYEQYF
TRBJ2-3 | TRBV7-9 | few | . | TGTGCCAGCAGCTTAGGAGGCACAGATACGCAGTATTTT | CASSLGGTDTQYF
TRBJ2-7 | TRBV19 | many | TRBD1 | TGTGCCAGTTCCCGGACAGGGGGTTACGAGCAGTACTTC | CASSRTGGYEQYF
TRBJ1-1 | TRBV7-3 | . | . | TGTGCCAGCAGCCTGGACAGCGGGGACACTGAAGCTTTCTTT | CASSLDSGDTEAFF
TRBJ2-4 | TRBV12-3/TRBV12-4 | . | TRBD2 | TGTGCCAGCCGACTAGCTAGCAAAAACATTCAGTACTTC | CASRLASKNIQYF
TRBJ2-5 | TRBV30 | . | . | TGTGCCTGGAGTGCGGTCGAAGAGACCCAGTACTTC | CAWSAVEETQYF
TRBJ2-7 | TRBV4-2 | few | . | TGTGCCAGCAGCCAAGATTCTACCTTCGGGGAGCAGTACTTC | CASSQDSTFGEQYF
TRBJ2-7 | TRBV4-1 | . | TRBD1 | TGCGCCAGCAGCCAAGATCCGACAGGGGGCGCTTTCGAGCAGTACTTC | CASSQDPTGGAFEQYF